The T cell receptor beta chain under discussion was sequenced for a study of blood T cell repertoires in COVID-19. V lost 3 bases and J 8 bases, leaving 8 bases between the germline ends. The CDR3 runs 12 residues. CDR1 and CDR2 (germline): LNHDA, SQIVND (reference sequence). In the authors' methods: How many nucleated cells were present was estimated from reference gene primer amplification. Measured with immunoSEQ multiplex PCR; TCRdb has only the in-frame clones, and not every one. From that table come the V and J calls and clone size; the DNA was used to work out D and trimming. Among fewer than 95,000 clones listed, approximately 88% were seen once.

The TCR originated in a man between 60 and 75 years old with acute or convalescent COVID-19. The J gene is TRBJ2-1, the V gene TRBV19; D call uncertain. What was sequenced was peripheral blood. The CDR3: CASSISRDEQFF. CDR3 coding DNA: TGTGCCAGTAGTATCTCTCGGGATGAGCAGTTCTTC.